This T cell receptor (beta chain) was observed in a study of tumor and adjacent non-tumor tissue in lung cancer. The overall study: There were 11 to 13 adenocarcinoma, a couple of squamous cell carcinoma and 1 small cell lung cancer cases. Patients were aged about 31 to 85, 9 to 10 men and 5 women, stage I to III.

This clonotype was found many times. Its antigen is not known. The template was RNA from unsorted bulk tissue. Study findings and constraints: Higher tumor TCR diversity was associated with shorter survival. TCR diversity was significantly greater in tumor than normal lung tissue.

Germline assignment: CDR1 SGHDT and CDR2 YYEEEE. This CDR3 has 13 residues. Trimming left V 2 bases short and J 0 bases short, with 5 bases between. Three rounds of nested PCR, following a modified ARM-PCR protocol, produced the TCRbeta library. TCRdb itself ran the multiplex PCR reads through MiXCR, one entry per CDR3 protein. Of under 100,000 distinct CDR3 sequences listed, less than 75% are singletons. The rearrangement joins TRBV5-6 to TRBJ1-1; D not certain. Sample: lung tumor tissue. This receptor was identified in a woman in her 70s with non-small cell lung cancer. The CDR3 sequence: CASSLYMNTEAFF. The DNA of the CDR3 is TGTGCCAGCAGCTTATACATGAACACTGAAGCTTTCTTT. The full variable domain, with the rest looked up from reference TRBV5-6 and TRBJ1-1, is DAGVTQSPTHLIKTRGQQVTLRCSPKSGHDTVSWYQQALGQGPQFIFQYYEEEERQRGNFPDRFSGHQFPNYSSELNVNALLLGDSALYLCASSLYMNTEAFFGQGTRLTVV.